Following are 9 T cell receptor beta chains from one sample sequenced in a study of siplizumab effects on memory and regulatory T cells. TCRdb's table, derived via immunoSEQ multiplex PCR, lists solely in-frame clones and lacks some. The data hold 57,000 or so clones, with more than 85% observed a single time. The material sequenced was CD8+ T cells sorted from blood. These receptors were collected from a human donor in good health.

The V gene is TRBV4-3, the J gene TRBJ1-5, with no clear D. Per germline, CDR1 LGHNA and CDR2 YSLEER. V lost 0 bases, J lost 3 bases, and 9 bases lay in between. CDR3 length equals 15 residues. The CDR3 is CASSQDPGFNQPQHF. DNA of the CDR3: TGCGCCAGCAGCCAAGACCCAGGATTCAATCAGCCCCAGCATTTT.

The V and J genes are TRBV27 and TRBJ2-7; 7 bases agree with TRBD1. Trimming at V came to 4 bases and at J to 5 bases, leaving 14 bases not matched to a gene. Per the germline V gene, CDR1 is MNHEY and CDR2 is SMNVEV (reference sequence). The CDR3 length is 16 residues. The CDR3 DNA reads TGTGCCAGCAGTTCCTCAAGGACAGGCAAGGAAGACGAGCAGTACTTC. Protein: CASSSSRTGKEDEQYF.

CDR3 sequence reads: CASSPNPGQGSFVEQFF. DNA of the CDR3: TGTGCCAGCAGCCCGAACCCGGGACAGGGGTCTTTTGTTGAGCAGTTCTTC. This chain connects TRBV11-3 to TRBJ2-1; 10 bases agree with TRBD1. The CDR3 length is 17 residues. With 5 bases clipped from V and 9 bases from J, the junction kept 16 bases outside the gene matches. The germline V gene encodes CDR1 SGHNT and CDR2 YENEEA.

This chain connects TRBV6-1 to TRBJ2-7; the D is unclear. The CDR3 has 13 residues. Germline V lookup: CDR1 MNHNS, CDR2 SASEGT. Trimming removed 6 bases from V and 0 bases from J, with 9 bases in between. CDR3 nucleotide sequence: TGTGCCAGCAGCCAAGGTGGCTCCTACGAGCAGTACTTC. It translates to CASSQGGSYEQYF.

This rearrangement joins TRBV27 to TRBJ2-7; no firm D call. CDR1 MNHEY and CDR2 SMNVEV come from the germline V gene (reference sequence). This CDR3 has 15 residues. V lost 1 base and J 3 bases, leaving 13 bases between the germline ends. The CDR3, as DNA: TGTGCCAGCAGTTTATTCCCTACCGCCAGCTACGAGCAGTACTTC. This encodes CASSLFPTASYEQYF.

This rearrangement joins TRBV4-2 to TRBJ2-7; 8 bases match TRBD1. This CDR3 is built from 18 residues. The germline V gene encodes CDR1 LGHNA and CDR2 YNFKEQ. With 2 bases clipped from V and 2 bases from J, the junction kept 14 bases outside the gene matches. The CDR3 spells CASSQLLTGEKGTYEQYF. As DNA, the CDR3 is TGTGCCAGCAGCCAACTACTGACAGGGGAAAAAGGGACCTACGAGCAGTACTTC.

V gene TRBV7-9 combines with J gene TRBJ2-7; tentatively, D is TRBD1 or TRBD2 (5 bases each). The germline CDR1 and CDR2 sequences are SEHNR and FQNEAQ (reference sequence). The CDR3 runs to 13 residues. Trimming left V 11 bases short and J 4 bases short, with 18 bases between. The CDR3 nucleotides read TGTGCCTCCCGGTTGGGGGAAAGGTACGAGCAGTACTTC. Protein sequence: CASRLGERYEQYF.

The V gene is TRBV2, the J gene TRBJ2-5; maybe TRBD2 (5 bases). The J call may not be correct, given that the DNA end is closer to TRBJ2-7. This CDR3 region has 13 residues. Germline V gene lookup returns CDR1 SNHLY and CDR2 FYNNEI. The CDR3 region has the DNA TGTGCCAGCAGTGTTAACGGAGGCTACGAGCAGTACTTC. It codes for CASSVNGGYEQYF.

The table lists this clone with a count of one. In nucleotides, the CDR3 is TGCGCCAGCAGCTTGGATGCGACAGGGGTCGGGGAGCTGTTTTTT. Translated: CASSLDATGVGELFF. The V call is TRBV5-1, the J call TRBJ2-2, with 8 bases matching TRBD1. V was clipped by 0 bases and J by 7 bases; unmatched bases: 5. Germline lookup yields CDR1 SGHRS and CDR2 YFSETQ. The length of the CDR3 is 15 residues.